This T cell receptor beta chain derives from a study of T cell responses to AZD1222 COVID-19 vaccine. Study-level results: When two AZD1222 doses had been given, Spike-specific TCR breadth and depth rose.

Trimming removed 4 bases from V and 5 bases from J, with 12 bases in between. The CDR3 is made up of 14 amino acids. Germline loops: CDR1 LNHNV, CDR2 YYDKDF (reference sequence). Only in-frame clones appear in the TCRdb table, and some are missing; sequencing was by immunoSEQ multiplex PCR. The repertoire holds around 140,000 clones, with roughly 93% as singletons. On this clone: Its target is not known.

V usage is TRBV15 and J usage is TRBJ1-5, with no clear D. The source is an adult in good health. Sequencing used peripheral blood, obtained on day 0 of AZD1222 vaccination. Here the CDR3 DNA reads TGTGCCACCAGCACCAGGTCGAGCCATCAGCCCCAGCATTTT. Amino acids: CATSTRSSHQPQHF.